This T cell receptor (beta chain) was documented in a study of beta chain features in type 1 diabetes. Whole-study context: Sorted cells numbering 107,917,701 were examined across all samples. Study-level results: TCRB CDR3s were moderately but significantly shorter in Type 1 diabetes patients in all four CD4+ subsets. Small HLA sub-analyses could not settle whether HLA shapes TCRB rearrangement.

This clone was counted between two and nine times. Its specificity is not known. What was sequenced were expressed TCRB transcripts, since all of the isolated RNA had been reverse transcribed. The table came from immunoSEQ multiplex PCR; TCRdb's copy has only in-frame clones and leaves some out. The table has 500,000 to 650,000 clones, around 12% seen once. This CDR3 has 15 residues. The germline V gene has CDR1 MNHNY and CDR2 SVGAGI (reference sequence). Trimming removed 6 bases at V and 5 bases at J, with 14 bases between. In all sorted populations, purity surpassed 98%. The sequence was collected from a man under 40 with type 1 diabetes. V and J are TRBV6-6 and TRBJ1-6, with a weak D call TRBD1 (6 bases). Sample: naive CD4+ T cells from blood. The CDR3: CASSLQGRDNSPLHF. CDR3 in DNA: TGTGCCAGCAGCCTACAGGGAAGGGATAATTCACCCCTCCACTTT.